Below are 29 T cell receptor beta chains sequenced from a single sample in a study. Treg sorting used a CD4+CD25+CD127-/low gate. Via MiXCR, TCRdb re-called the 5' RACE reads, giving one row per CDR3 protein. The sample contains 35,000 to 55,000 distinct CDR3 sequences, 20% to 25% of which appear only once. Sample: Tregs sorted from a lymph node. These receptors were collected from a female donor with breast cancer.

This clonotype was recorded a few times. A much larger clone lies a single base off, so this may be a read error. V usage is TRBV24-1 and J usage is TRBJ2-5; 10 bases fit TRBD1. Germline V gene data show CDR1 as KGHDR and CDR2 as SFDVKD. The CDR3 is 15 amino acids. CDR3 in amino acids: CAASDRDRGRETQYF. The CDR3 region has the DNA TGTGCCGCCAGTGACCGGGACAGGGGACGGGAGACCCAGTACTTC.

This chain's CDR3 is CASSYSDGSSYEQYF. The CDR3 DNA follows: TGTGCCAGCAGTTACTCGGACGGTAGCTCCTACGAGCAGTACTTC. This chain uses TRBV6-2 or TRBV6-3 with TRBJ2-7; D unresolved. Germline CDR1 and CDR2: MNHEY and SVGEGT. V lost 0 bases and J lost 0, with 9 bases in between. The CDR3 contains 15 residues.

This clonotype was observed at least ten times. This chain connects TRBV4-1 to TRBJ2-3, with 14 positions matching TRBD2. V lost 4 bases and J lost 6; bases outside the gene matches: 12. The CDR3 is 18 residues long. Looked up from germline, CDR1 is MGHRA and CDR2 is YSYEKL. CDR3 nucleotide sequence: TGCGCCAGCAGCCTCCAAGCGCCGGGACTAGCGGGAGAGGATACGCAGTATTTT. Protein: CASSLQAPGLAGEDTQYF.

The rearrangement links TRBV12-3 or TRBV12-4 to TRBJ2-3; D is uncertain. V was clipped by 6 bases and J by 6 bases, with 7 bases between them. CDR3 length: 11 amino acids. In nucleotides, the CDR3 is TGTGCCAGCAGCCATAGCGATACGCAGTATTTT. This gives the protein CASSHSDTQYF.

CDR3 sequence (DNA): TGTGCCAGCAGCTTAGGCAAGGGTGACGGCTACACCTTC. Amino acid sequence: CASSLGKGDGYTF. The J gene is TRBJ1-2, the V gene TRBV7-8; D not resolved. The CDR3 runs to 13 residues. The V gene lost 1 base and the J gene lost 8 bases, with 11 bases spanning the gap. Germline CDR1 reads SGHVS; CDR2 reads FQNEAQ.

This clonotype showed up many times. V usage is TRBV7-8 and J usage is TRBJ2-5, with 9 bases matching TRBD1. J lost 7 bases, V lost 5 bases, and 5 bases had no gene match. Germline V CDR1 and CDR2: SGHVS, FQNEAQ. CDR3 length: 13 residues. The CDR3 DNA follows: TGTGCCAGCAGCCCGGGACAGGGAGGGACCCAGTACTTC. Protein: CASSPGQGGTQYF.

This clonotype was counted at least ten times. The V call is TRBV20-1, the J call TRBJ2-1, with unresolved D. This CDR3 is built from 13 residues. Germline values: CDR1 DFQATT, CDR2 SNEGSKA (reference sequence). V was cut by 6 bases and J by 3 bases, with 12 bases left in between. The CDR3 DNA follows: TGCAGTGCAGCACCCGACGTCTACAATGAGCAGTTCTTC. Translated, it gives CSAAPDVYNEQFF.

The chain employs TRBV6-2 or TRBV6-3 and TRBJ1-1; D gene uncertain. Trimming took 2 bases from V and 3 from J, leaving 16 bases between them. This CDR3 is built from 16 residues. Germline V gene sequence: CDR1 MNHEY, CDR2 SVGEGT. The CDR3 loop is CASSYNPLEGYTEAFF. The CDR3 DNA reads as TGTGCCAGCAGTTACAATCCCCTTGAAGGGTACACTGAAGCTTTCTTT.

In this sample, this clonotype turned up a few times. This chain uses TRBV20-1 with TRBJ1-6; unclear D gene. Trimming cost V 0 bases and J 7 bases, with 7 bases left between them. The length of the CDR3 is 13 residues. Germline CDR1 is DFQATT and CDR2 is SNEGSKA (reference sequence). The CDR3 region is CSARDFVNSPLHF. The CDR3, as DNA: TGCAGTGCTAGAGATTTCGTGAATTCACCCCTCCACTTT.

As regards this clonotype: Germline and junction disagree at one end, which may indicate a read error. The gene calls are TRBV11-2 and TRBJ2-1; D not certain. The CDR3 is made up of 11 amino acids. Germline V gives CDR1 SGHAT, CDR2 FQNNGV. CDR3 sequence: CANSLGNEQFF. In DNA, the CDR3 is TGTGCCAACAGCTTAGGGAATGAGCAGTTCTTC.

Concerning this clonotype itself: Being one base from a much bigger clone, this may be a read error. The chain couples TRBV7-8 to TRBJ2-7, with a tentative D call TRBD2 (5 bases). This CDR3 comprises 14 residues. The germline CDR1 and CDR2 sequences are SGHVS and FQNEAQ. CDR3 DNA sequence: TGTGCCAGCAGCTTAGCTTTCGGGATAGGAGAGCAGCACTTC. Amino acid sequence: CASSLAFGIGEQHF.

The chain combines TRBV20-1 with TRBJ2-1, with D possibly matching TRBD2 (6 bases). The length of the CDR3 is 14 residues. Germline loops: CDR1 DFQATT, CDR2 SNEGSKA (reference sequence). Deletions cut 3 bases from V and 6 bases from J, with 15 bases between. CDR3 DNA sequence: TGCAGTGCTAGTAATGGGAGGTATAGCAATGAGCAGTTCTTC. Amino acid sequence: CSASNGRYSNEQFF.

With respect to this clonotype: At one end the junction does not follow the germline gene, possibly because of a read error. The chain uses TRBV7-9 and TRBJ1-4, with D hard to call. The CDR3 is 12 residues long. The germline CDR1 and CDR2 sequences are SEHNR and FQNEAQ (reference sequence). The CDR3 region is CASSFGNERLFF. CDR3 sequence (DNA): TGTGCCAGCAGCTTTGGAAATGAAAGACTGTTTTTT.

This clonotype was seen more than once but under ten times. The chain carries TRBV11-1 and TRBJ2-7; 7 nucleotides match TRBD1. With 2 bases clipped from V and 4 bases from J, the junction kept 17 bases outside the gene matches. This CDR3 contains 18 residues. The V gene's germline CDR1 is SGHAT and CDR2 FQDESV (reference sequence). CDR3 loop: CASSLRSYRTGVKYEQYF. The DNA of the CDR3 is TGTGCCAGCAGCTTAAGGTCGTACCGGACAGGCGTTAAGTACGAGCAGTACTTC.

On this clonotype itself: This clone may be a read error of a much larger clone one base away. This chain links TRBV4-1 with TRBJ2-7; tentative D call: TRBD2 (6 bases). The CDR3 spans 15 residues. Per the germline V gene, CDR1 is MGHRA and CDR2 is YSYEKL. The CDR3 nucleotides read TGCGCCAGCAGCCAAGTCGCCGGACTAAGCTACGAGCGGTACTTC. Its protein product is CASSQVAGLSYERYF.

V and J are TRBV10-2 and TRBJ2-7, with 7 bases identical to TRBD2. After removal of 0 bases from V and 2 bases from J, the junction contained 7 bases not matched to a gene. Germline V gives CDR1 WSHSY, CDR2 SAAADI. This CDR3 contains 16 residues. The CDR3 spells CASSESSGLAAYEQYF. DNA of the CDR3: TGCGCCAGCAGTGAGTCCTCAGGGCTAGCGGCCTACGAGCAGTACTTC.

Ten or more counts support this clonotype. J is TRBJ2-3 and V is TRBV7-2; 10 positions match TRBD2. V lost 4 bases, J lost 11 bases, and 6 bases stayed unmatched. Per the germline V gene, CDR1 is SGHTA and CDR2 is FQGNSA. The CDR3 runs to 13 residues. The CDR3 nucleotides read TGTGCCAGCAGCTCGCTGCTAGCGGGAGAGCAGTATTTT. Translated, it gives CASSSLLAGEQYF.

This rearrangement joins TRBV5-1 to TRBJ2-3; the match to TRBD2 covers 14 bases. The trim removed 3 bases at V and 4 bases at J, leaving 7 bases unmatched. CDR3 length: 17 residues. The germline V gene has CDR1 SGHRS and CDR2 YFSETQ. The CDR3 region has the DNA TGCGCCAGCAGCTCGGGACTAGCGGGAGAGTTCGCAGATACGCAGTATTTT. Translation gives CASSSGLAGEFADTQYF.

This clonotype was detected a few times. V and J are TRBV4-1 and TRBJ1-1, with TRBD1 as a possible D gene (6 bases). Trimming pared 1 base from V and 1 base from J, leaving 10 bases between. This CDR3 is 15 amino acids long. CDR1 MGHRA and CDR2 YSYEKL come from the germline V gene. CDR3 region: CASSQVTGKNTEAFF. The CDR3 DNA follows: TGCGCCAGCAGCCAAGTTACAGGGAAGAACACTGAAGCTTTCTTT.

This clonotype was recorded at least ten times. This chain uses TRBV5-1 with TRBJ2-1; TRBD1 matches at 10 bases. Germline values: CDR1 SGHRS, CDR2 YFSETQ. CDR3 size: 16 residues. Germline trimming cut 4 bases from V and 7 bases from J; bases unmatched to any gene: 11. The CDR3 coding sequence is TGCGCCAGCAGCCCTCTAGGGACAGGGGATATGAATGAGCAGTTCTTC. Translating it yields CASSPLGTGDMNEQFF.

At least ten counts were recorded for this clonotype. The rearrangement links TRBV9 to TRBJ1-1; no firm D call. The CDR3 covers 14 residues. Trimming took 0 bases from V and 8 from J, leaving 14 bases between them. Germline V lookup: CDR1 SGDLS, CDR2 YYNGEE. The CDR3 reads CASSVEGSLAEAFF. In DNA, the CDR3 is TGTGCCAGCAGCGTAGAAGGCTCCCTGGCGGAAGCTTTCTTT.

CDR3 sequence reads: CAITATTGTGELFF. The DNA for the CDR3 is TGTGCCATCACCGCTACCACGGGGACCGGGGAGCTGTTTTTT. The chain links TRBV10-3 to TRBJ2-2, with TRBD2 as a possible D gene (5 bases). CDR3 size: 14 residues. The germline gives CDR1 ENHRY, CDR2 SYGVKD. V was cut by 7 bases and J by 5 bases, with 14 bases left in between.

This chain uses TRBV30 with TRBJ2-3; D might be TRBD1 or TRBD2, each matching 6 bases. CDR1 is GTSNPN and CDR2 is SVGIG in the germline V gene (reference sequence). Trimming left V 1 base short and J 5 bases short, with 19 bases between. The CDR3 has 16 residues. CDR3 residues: CAWSALPWGAGDTQYF. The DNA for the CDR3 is TGTGCCTGGAGTGCCCTCCCCTGGGGGGCTGGAGATACGCAGTATTTT.

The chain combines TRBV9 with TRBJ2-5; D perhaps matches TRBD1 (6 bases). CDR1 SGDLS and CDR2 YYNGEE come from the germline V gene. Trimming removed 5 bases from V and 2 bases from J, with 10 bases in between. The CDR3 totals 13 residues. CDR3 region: CASSPGQQETQYF. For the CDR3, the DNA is TGTGCCAGCAGTCCTGGACAGCAAGAGACCCAGTACTTC. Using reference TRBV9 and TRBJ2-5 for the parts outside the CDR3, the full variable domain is DSGVTQTPKHLITATGQRVTLRCSPRSGDLSVYWYQQSLDQGLQFLIQYYNGEERAKGNILERFSAQQFPDLHSELNLSSLELGDSALYFCASSPGQQETQYFGPGTRLLVL.

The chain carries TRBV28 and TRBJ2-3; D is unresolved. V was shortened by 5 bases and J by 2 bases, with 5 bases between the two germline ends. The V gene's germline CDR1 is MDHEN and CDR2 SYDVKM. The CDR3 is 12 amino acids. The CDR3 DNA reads TGTGCCAGCAGTGCGGTCACAGATACGCAGTATTTT. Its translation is CASSAVTDTQYF.

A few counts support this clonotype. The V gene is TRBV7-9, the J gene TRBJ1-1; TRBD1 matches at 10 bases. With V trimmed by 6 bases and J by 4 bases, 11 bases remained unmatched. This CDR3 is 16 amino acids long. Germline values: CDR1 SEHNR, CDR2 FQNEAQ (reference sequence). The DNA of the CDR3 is TGTGCCAGCAGTTCGGGACAGGGGAAGGGTGGCACTGAAGCTTTCTTT. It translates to CASSSGQGKGGTEAFF.

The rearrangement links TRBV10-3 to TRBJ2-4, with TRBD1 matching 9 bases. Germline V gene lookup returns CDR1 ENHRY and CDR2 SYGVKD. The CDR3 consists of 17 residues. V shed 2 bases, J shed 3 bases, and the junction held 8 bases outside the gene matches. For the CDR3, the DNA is TGTGCCATCAGTGAGCTACAGGGGGCTGAGGGCAAAAACATTCAGTACTTC. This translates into CAISELQGAEGKNIQYF.

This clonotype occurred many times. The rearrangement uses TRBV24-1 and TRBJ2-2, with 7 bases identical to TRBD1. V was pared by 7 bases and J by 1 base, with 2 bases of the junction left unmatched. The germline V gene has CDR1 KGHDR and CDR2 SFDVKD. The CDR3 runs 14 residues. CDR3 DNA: TGTGCCACCAGGGGACAGCTGAACACCGGGGAGCTGTTTTTT. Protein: CATRGQLNTGELFF.

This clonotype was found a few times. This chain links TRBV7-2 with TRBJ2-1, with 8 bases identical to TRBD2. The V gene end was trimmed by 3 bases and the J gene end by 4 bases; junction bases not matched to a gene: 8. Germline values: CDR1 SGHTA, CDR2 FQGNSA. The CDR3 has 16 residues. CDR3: CASSFGGTSRYNEQFF. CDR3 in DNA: TGTGCCAGCAGCTTCGGGGGGACTAGTCGTTACAATGAGCAGTTCTTC.